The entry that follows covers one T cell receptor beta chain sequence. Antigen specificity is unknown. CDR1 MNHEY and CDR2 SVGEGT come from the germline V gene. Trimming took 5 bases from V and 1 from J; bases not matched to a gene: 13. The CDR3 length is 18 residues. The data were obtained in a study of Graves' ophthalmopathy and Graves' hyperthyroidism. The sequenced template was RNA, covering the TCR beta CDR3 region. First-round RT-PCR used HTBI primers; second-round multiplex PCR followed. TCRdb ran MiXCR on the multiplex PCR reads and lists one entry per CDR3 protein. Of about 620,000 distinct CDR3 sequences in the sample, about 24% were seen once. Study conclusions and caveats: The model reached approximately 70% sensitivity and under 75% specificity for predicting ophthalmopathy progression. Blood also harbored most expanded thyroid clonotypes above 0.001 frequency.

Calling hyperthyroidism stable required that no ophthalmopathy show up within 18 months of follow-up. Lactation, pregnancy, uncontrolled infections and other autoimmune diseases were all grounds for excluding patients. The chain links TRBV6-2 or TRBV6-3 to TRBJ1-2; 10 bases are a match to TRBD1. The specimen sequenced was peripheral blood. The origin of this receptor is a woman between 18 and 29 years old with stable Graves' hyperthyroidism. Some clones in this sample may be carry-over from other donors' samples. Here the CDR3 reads CASSRKGTGARVNYGYTF. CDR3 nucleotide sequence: TGTGCCAGCAGTCGCAAGGGGACAGGGGCGAGGGTTAACTATGGCTACACCTTC.